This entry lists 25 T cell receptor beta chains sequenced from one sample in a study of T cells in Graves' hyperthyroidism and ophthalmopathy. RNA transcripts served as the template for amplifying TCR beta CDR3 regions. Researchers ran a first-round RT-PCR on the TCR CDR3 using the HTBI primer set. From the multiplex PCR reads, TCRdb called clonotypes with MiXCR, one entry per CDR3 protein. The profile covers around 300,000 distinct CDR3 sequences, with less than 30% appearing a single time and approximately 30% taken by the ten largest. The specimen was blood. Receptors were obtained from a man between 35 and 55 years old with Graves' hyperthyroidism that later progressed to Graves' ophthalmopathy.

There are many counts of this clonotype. In DNA, the CDR3 is TGTGCCAGCAGCTCGACGTTGGGGGAGCAGTACTTC. Translation: CASSSTLGEQYF. The chain employs TRBV6-5 and TRBJ2-7; no reliable D call. V shed 6 bases and J shed 7 bases, with 13 bases lying between them. Germline-derived CDR1 and CDR2 are MNHEY and SVGAGI. CDR3 size: 12 residues.

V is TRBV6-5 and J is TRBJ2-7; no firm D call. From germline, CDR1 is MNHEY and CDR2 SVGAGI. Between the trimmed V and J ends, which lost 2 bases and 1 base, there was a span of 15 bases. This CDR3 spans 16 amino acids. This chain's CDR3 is CASSYLPFQGSYEQYF. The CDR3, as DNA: TGTGCCAGCAGTTACCTTCCTTTTCAAGGGTCCTACGAGCAGTACTTC.

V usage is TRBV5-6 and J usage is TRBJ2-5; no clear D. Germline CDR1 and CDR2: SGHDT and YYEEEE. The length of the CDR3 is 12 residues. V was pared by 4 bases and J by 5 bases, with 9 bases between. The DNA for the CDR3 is TGTGCCAGCAGCCTCAGCTGGGAGACCCAGTACTTC. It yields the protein CASSLSWETQYF.

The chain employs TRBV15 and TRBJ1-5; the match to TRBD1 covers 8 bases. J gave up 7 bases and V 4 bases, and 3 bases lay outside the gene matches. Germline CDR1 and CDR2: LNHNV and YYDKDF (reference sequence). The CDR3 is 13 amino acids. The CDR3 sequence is CATSTGQGQPQHF. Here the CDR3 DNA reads TGTGCCACCAGCACCGGACAGGGACAGCCCCAGCATTTT.

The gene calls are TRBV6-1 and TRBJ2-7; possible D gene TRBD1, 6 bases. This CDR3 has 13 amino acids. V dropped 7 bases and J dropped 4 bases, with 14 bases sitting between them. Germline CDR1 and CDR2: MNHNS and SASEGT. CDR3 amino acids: CASIRTDLYEQYF. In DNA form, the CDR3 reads TGTGCCAGCATTCGGACAGACCTATACGAGCAGTACTTC.

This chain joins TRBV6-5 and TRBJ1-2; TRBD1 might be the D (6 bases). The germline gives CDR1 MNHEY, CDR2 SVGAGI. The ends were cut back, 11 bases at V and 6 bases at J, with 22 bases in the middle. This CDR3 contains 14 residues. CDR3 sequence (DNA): TGTGCCGCATTATCAGGGGAAAGATCGGATGGCTACACCTTC. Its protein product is CAALSGERSDGYTF.

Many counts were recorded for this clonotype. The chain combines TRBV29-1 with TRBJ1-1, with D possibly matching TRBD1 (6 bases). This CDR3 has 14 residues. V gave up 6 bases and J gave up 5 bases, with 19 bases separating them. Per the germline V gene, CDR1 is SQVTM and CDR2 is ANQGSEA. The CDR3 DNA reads TGCAGCGTCGCAGGAACAGGGTTGGGGACTGAAGCTTTCTTT. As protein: CSVAGTGLGTEAFF.

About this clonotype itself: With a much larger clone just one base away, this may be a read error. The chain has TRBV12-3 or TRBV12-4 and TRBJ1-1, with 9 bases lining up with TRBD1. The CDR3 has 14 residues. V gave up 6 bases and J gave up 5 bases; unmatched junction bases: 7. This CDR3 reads CASSQGQGGTEAFF. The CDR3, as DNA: TGTGCCAGCAGCCAGGGACAGGGAGGGACTGAAGCTTTCTTT.

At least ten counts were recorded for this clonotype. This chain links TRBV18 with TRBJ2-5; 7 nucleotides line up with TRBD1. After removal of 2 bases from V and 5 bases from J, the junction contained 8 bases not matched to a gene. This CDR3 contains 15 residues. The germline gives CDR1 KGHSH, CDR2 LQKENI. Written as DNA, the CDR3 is TGTGCCAGCTCACCATTGACAGGGTCTATGGAGACCCAGTACTTC. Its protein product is CASSPLTGSMETQYF.

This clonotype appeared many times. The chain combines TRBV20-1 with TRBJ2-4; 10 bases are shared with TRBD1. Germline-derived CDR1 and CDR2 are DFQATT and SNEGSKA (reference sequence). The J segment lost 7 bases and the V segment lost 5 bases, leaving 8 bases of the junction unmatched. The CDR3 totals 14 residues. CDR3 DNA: TGCAGTGCTGGGCCGACAGGGGGCGCGAACATTCAGTACTTC. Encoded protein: CSAGPTGGANIQYF.

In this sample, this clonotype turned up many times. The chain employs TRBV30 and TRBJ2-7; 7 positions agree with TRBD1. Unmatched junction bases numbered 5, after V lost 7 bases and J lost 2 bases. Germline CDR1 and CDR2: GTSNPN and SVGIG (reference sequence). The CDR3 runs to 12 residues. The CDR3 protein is CAYSTGTYEQYF. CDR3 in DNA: TGTGCCTACTCGACAGGGACCTACGAGCAGTACTTC.

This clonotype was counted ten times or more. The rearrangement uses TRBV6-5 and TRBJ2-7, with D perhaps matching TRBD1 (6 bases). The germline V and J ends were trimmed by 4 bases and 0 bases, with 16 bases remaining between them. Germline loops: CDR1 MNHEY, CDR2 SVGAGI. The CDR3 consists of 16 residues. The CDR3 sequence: CASSSRGQSRSYEQYF. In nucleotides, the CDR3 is TGTGCCAGCAGTTCCCGTGGACAGTCACGCTCCTACGAGCAGTACTTC.

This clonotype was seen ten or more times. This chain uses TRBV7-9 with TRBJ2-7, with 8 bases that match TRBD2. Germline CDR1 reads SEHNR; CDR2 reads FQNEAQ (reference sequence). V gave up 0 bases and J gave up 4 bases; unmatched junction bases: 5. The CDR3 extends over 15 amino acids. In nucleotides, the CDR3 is TGTGCCAGCAGCTTAGCGAACGGGGGGGGTTACGAGCAGTACTTC. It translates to CASSLANGGGYEQYF.

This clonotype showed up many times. The CDR3 sequence: CASRPGTWGAGELFF. Written as DNA, the CDR3 is TGTGCCAGCAGACCCGGGACGTGGGGCGCCGGGGAGCTGTTTTTT. The rearrangement joins TRBV28 to TRBJ2-2; D possibly uses TRBD1 or TRBD2 (5 bases each). CDR1 is MDHEN, CDR2 SYDVKM, per germline. V lost 6 bases to trimming and J lost 6 bases, with 17 bases between them. The CDR3 runs to 15 residues.

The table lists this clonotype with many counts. In nucleotides, the CDR3 is TGTGCCAGCAGCTCCGGACAGGGAAGAAAAGAGACCCAGTACTTC. This codes for CASSSGQGRKETQYF. This chain links TRBV7-3 with TRBJ2-5, with 8 nucleotides matching TRBD1. Germline-derived CDR1 and CDR2 are SGHTA and FQGTGA. V lost 4 bases and J lost 3; bases outside the gene matches: 7. The CDR3 contains 15 residues.

CDR3 coding DNA: TGTGCCAGCAGCTTAGTTCCGGGGGGTACTGAAGCTTTCTTT. Translating it yields CASSLVPGGTEAFF. The chain employs TRBV11-2 and TRBJ1-1; maybe TRBD1 (5 bases). CDR3 length: 14 amino acids. CDR1 and CDR2 (germline): SGHAT, FQNNGV. V was trimmed by 1 base and J by 5 bases, leaving 11 bases between them.

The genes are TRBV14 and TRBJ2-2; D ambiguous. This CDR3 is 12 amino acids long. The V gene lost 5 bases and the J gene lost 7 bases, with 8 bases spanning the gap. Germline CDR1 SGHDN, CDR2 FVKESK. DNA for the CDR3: TGTGCCAGCAGCGGGTTTGGCGGGGAGCTGTTTTTT. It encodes CASSGFGGELFF. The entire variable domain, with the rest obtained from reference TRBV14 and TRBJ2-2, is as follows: EAGVTQFPSHSVIEKGQTVTLRCDPISGHDNLYWYRRVMGKEIKFLLHFVKESKQDESGMPNNRFLAERTGGTYSTLKVQPAELEDSGVYFCASSGFGGELFFGEGSRLTVL.

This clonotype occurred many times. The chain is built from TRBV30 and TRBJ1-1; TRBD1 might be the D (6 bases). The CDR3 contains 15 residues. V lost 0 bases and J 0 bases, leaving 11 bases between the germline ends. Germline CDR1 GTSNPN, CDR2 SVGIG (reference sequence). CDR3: CAWSVRPGVNTEAFF. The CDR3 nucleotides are TGTGCCTGGAGTGTACGGCCAGGGGTGAACACTGAAGCTTTCTTT.

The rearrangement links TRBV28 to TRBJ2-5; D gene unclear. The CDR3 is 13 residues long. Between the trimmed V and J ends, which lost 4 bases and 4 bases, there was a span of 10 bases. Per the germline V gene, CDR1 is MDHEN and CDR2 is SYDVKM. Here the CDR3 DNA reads TGTGCCAGCAGTTCCCCCCCGGGAGAGACCCAGTACTTC. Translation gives CASSSPPGETQYF.

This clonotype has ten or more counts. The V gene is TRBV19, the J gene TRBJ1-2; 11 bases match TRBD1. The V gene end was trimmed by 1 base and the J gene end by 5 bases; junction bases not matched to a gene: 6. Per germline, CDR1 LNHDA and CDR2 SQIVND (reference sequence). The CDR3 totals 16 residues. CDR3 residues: CASSIGGTGGTYGYTF. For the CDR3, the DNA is TGTGCCAGTAGTATAGGTGGGACAGGGGGAACTTATGGCTACACCTTC.

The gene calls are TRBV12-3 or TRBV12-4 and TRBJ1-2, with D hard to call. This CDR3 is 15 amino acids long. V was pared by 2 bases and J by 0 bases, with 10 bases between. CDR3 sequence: CASSLTATANYGYTF. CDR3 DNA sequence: TGTGCCAGCAGTTTAACCGCTACAGCTAACTATGGCTACACCTTC.

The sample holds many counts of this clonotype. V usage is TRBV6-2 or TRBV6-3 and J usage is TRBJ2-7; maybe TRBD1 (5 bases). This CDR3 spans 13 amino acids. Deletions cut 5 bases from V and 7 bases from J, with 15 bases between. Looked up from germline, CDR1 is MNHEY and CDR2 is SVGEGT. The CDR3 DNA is TGTGCCAGCAGTGCAGGGCCCCCATGGGAGCAGTACTTC. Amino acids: CASSAGPPWEQYF.

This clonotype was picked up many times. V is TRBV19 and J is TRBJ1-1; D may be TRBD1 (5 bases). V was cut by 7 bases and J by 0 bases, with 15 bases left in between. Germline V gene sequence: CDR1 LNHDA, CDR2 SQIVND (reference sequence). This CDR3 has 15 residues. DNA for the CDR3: TGTGCCAGTAATTCCAGGGATAGGATGAACACTGAAGCTTTCTTT. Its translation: CASNSRDRMNTEAFF.

In DNA form, the CDR3 reads TGTGCCAGCAGCCTTCGACTGAACTCCTACGAGCAGTACTTC. This gives the protein CASSLRLNSYEQYF. This sequence joins TRBV11-2 and TRBJ2-7, with D hard to call. The CDR3 loop spans 14 amino acids. The ends were cut back, 5 bases at V and 0 bases at J, with 11 bases in the middle. Looked up from germline, CDR1 is SGHAT and CDR2 is FQNNGV.

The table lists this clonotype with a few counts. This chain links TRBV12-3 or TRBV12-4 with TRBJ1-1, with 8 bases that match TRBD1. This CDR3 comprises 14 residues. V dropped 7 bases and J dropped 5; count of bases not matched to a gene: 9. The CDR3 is CASNSRTGRTEAFF. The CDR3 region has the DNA TGTGCCAGCAATTCTCGGACAGGGCGGACTGAAGCTTTCTTT.